The T cell receptor beta chain described here comes from a study of post-analysis software for immune sequencing data. Looking at the study overall: There were relapsing-remitting, secondary progressive and progressive-relapsing multiple sclerosis among the disease courses included. Overall study findings and caveats: Five or six TRBV segments, TRBV5-6, TRBV5-1 and TRBV20-1 among them, were found more frequent in patients than controls. By F measure, strong co-clustering occurred among samples prepared in the same batch. Controls' normalized Chao1 diversity significantly exceeded that of multiple sclerosis patients.

Unique-molecular-identifier-tagged TCR beta cDNA libraries were used. Roughly 0.5 million cDNA molecules were obtained from roughly 0.93 to 9.6 million T cells. Via MiXCR, TCRdb re-called the PCR reads, giving one row per CDR3 protein. The top ten clones hold around 11% of a sample with hundreds of thousands of distinct CDR3 sequences, approximately 59% of them seen once. This CDR3 has 20 residues. V lost 1 base and J lost 0, with 22 bases in between. Germline V gene lookup returns CDR1 SEHNR and CDR2 FQNEAQ (reference sequence). Concerning this clonotype: No antigen is known for it.

The gene calls are TRBV7-9 and TRBJ2-4; either TRBD1 or TRBD2 may fit D (6 bases each). Input material: blood. This sequence was found in a girl aged 2-9 years with multiple sclerosis. CDR3 region: CASSLGGGPLPHLAKNIQYF. CDR3 coding DNA: TGTGCCAGCAGCTTAGGTGGGGGGCCTCTCCCCCATCTAGCCAAAAACATTCAGTACTTC.